This T cell receptor (beta chain) was obtained from a study of T cell clones after liver transplantation. The repertoire was sequenced with immunoSEQ multiplex PCR; TCRdb's copy has only in-frame clones and lacks some. The sample includes tens of thousands of clones, approximately 87% of them seen just once. Germline V gene data show CDR1 as SGHNT and CDR2 as YYREEE (reference sequence). V lost 0 bases to trimming and J lost 1 base, with 11 bases between them. The CDR3 spans 15 residues. This sequence joins TRBV5-4 and TRBJ2-7; a possible D gene is TRBD1 (6 bases). This specimen was CD4+ T cells from blood, taken at the 22-month timepoint. The clonotype was recovered from a human patient who received a liver transplant. Some T cells may trace back to the graft donor. CDR3 sequence (DNA): TGTGCCAGCAGCTTGGGGGACATTCTATCCTACGAGCAGTACTTC. It specifies CASSLGDILSYEQYF.